Here is one TCR beta chain with its context. This entry comes from a study of T cell changes during pregnancy in multiple sclerosis. Some clones are missing from TCRdb's copy, which holds only in-frame ones; the method was immunoSEQ multiplex PCR. The repertoire consists of about 53,000 clones, with over 90% occurring once and the leading ten covering around 0.49%. The CDR3 is 16 amino acids. The ends lost 5 bases at V and 7 bases at J; junction bases unmatched: 12. Germline V gene sequence: CDR1 SGHNT, CDR2 YENEEA. This TCR derives from a female donor with multiple sclerosis, enrolled in a pregnancy study. The sequenced sample was CD4+ T cells from peripheral blood mononuclear cells, obtained in the third trimester of pregnancy. The V gene is TRBV11-3, the J gene TRBJ2-1, with 9 bases aligning to TRBD1. Here the CDR3 reads CASSPSTGGDKNEQFF. The DNA for the CDR3 is TGTGCCAGCAGCCCCAGCACAGGGGGCGATAAGAATGAGCAGTTCTTC.